The 14 T cell receptor beta chains presented below share a single source sample, sequenced in a study of blood T cell repertoires in COVID-19. Sequenced by immunoSEQ multiplex PCR; TCRdb stores in-frame clones only, minus some. Among roughly 100,000 clones, about 80% were seen once, and the ten largest hold just under 20%. The sample comprised peripheral blood. The source of these receptors is a woman in her 70s with acute or convalescent COVID-19.

In this sample, this clone turned up a few times. The chain recombines TRBV6-6 with TRBJ2-7; D is perhaps TRBD2 (5 bases). The V end was cut by 5 bases, the J end by 4 bases, with 9 bases between. CDR1 and CDR2 (germline): MNHNY, SVGAGI (reference sequence). This CDR3 is 12 amino acids long. The CDR3 is CASSPGLYEQYF. The CDR3, as DNA: TGTGCCAGCAGTCCGGGATTGTACGAGCAGTACTTC.

V gene TRBV29-1 combines with J gene TRBJ1-2, with 7 nucleotides matching TRBD1. The length of the CDR3 is 12 residues. V shed 2 bases, J shed 6 bases, and the junction held 3 bases outside the gene matches. CDR1 and CDR2 from the germline V gene are SQVTM and ANQGSEA. The CDR3 is CSVESGGNGYTF. The DNA of the CDR3 is TGCAGCGTTGAATCAGGGGGGAATGGCTACACCTTC.

Here the CDR3 reads CASSDQTGVNSPLHF. CDR3 nucleotide sequence: TGTGCCAGCAGCGACCAAACAGGGGTTAATTCACCCCTCCACTTT. The rearrangement joins TRBV9 to TRBJ1-6; 7 bases fit TRBD1. V dropped 3 bases and J dropped 6; count of bases not matched to a gene: 6. This CDR3 has 15 amino acids. Germline V gene sequence: CDR1 SGDLS, CDR2 YYNGEE.

About this clone: The same CDR3 also results from other DNA sequences found in this sample. The V gene is TRBV2, the J gene TRBJ1-1; D remains ambiguous. V was shortened by 1 base and J by 3 bases, with 6 bases between the two germline ends. CDR1 and CDR2 from the germline V gene are SNHLY and FYNNEI. The CDR3 loop spans 13 amino acids. Here the CDR3 DNA reads TGTGCCAGCAGTGAAGGGGGAGACACTGAAGCTTTCTTT. It encodes CASSEGGDTEAFF.

CDR3 residues: CAISPQENTEAFF. CDR3 nucleotide sequence: TGTGCCATCAGTCCTCAGGAGAACACTGAAGCTTTCTTT. V is TRBV10-3 and J is TRBJ1-1; the D is unclear. This CDR3 has 13 amino acids. V was shortened by 5 bases and J by 1 base, with 8 bases between the two germline ends. The germline gives CDR1 ENHRY, CDR2 SYGVKD.

The chain links TRBV6-2 or TRBV6-3 to TRBJ2-4, with 10 bases matching TRBD1. CDR1 and CDR2 from the germline V gene are MNHEY and SVGEGT. The J segment lost 8 bases and the V segment lost 6 bases, leaving 10 bases of the junction unmatched. This CDR3 spans 15 amino acids. In DNA, the CDR3 is TGTGCCAGCAGCCCACTCCGGACAGGGGGGGACATTCAGTACTTC. Encoded protein: CASSPLRTGGDIQYF.

The CDR3 coding sequence is TGTGCCAGCAGAGGACTAGCGGGGCCTTACGAGCAGTACTTC. It translates to CASRGLAGPYEQYF. V and J are TRBV28 and TRBJ2-7, with TRBD2 matching 12 bases. CDR1 is MDHEN and CDR2 is SYDVKM in the germline V gene. The trim removed 6 bases at V and 4 bases at J, leaving 4 bases unmatched. The CDR3 is made up of 14 amino acids.

The chain employs TRBV6-2 or TRBV6-3 and TRBJ2-7, with D tentatively TRBD2 (6 bases). This CDR3 is built from 15 residues. Germline V CDR1 and CDR2: MNHEY, SVGEGT. With 4 bases removed from V and 4 bases from J, the gap between germline ends came to 17 bases. The CDR3 loop is CASSFRDGGSYEQYF. CDR3 nucleotide sequence: TGTGCCAGCAGTTTCCGGGACGGGGGATCATACGAGCAGTACTTC.

This clone was seen a handful of times. The V gene is TRBV6-2 or TRBV6-3, the J gene TRBJ1-2; 10 nucleotides align to TRBD1. The CDR3 covers 17 residues. CDR1 is MNHEY, CDR2 SVGEGT, per germline. Losses at the gene ends were 4 bases for V and 5 bases for J; bases not matched to a gene: 13. The CDR3 sequence is CASSSIPKTGGKYGYTF. The CDR3 coding sequence is TGTGCCAGCAGTTCTATACCAAAGACAGGGGGCAAGTATGGCTACACCTTC.

The V gene is TRBV7-2, the J gene TRBJ1-2; the match to TRBD1 covers 7 bases. The germline CDR1 and CDR2 sequences are SGHTA and FQGNSA. The CDR3 has 16 amino acids. Losses at the gene ends were 5 bases for V and 0 bases for J; bases not matched to a gene: 9. This CDR3 is CASSNTRDSPNYGYTF. As DNA, the CDR3 is TGTGCCAGCAGCAATACCCGGGACAGCCCTAACTATGGCTACACCTTC.

V gene TRBV18 combines with J gene TRBJ1-2; D may be TRBD1 (6 bases). From germline, CDR1 is KGHSH and CDR2 LQKENI. CDR3 size: 16 residues. V lost 8 bases, J lost 4 bases, and 23 bases lay in between. CDR3 DNA: TGTGCCAGCGCACTGGACAGACTCCGAATAGGCTATGGCTACACCTTC. It codes for CASALDRLRIGYGYTF.

The chain is built from TRBV19 and TRBJ1-2; 8 positions match TRBD1. Germline values: CDR1 LNHDA, CDR2 SQIVND (reference sequence). The CDR3 sequence is 15 residues long. After removal of 5 bases from V and 3 bases from J, the junction contained 8 bases not matched to a gene. CDR3 nucleotide sequence: TGTGCCAGTAGTGATCCAGGGGGCTCCTACTATGGCTACACCTTC. Its protein is CASSDPGGSYYGYTF.

The V gene is TRBV6-5, the J gene TRBJ2-7, with a tentative D call TRBD2 (6 bases). Trimming stripped 6 bases from V and 9 bases from J, with 12 bases between. In germline, CDR1 is MNHEY, CDR2 SVGAGI. The CDR3 spans 11 residues. For the CDR3, the DNA is TGTGCCAGCAGCCCCGGGACTTCGCAGTACTTC. Translated: CASSPGTSQYF.

The chain uses TRBV7-6 and TRBJ2-1, with no clear D. The germline V gene has CDR1 SGHVS and CDR2 FNYEAQ. The CDR3 is 13 amino acids. Trimming removed 6 bases from V and 2 bases from J, with 8 bases in between. The DNA of the CDR3 is TGTGCCAGCAGTTTCGACACCTACAATGAGCAGTTCTTC. Translation gives CASSFDTYNEQFF.